This T cell receptor (beta chain) is drawn from a study of blood T cells in healthy people across ages. Study-wide results and caveats: Estimated diversity across one million T cells was deemed an underestimate. Samples with more naive T cells showed higher observed beta diversity.

Next came a second PCR, run for about 6 to 11 cycles, which used a sample-barcoded 5' primer along with a J-beta primer mix. Each TCR beta cDNA got a 12-nucleotide random molecular identifier. TCRdb itself ran the 5' RACE reads through MiXCR, one entry per CDR3 protein. This sample has roughly 500,000 distinct CDR3 sequences, with approximately 27% found just once. Germline V gene data show CDR1 as KGHSH and CDR2 as LQKENI. The CDR3 spans 14 residues. V was pared by 5 bases and J by 5 bases, with 15 bases between. Each sample used at least 6 million PBMCs. With respect to this clonotype: Its specificity is not known.

The sample was blood. The source is a woman between 65 and 79 years old in good health. The V gene is TRBV18, the J gene TRBJ2-5; D may be TRBD2 (5 bases). CDR3 sequence (DNA): TGTGCCAGCTCAACGGCGGGTTCGGTGGAGACCCAGTACTTC. The encoded protein is CASSTAGSVETQYF.